The clone carrying this T cell receptor beta chain appeared a few times. No antigen is known for it. CDR3 length: 14 amino acids. In germline, CDR1 is MDHEN, CDR2 SYDVKM. Trimming took 5 bases from V and 4 from J, leaving 14 bases between them. The sample originates from a study of T cell repertoires in cytomegalovirus infection. Study-wide results and caveats: The ex vivo response showed dominance by HLA-C-restricted CMV-specific TCR beta clonotypes.

Via MiXCR, TCRdb re-called the reads, giving one row per CDR3 protein. The sample yields hundreds of thousands of distinct CDR3 sequences, over 20% seen once. The sequencing input was CD8+ T cells from PBMCs. The source of this sequence is a human donor in good health (CMV status not recorded). Some clones in this sample may be carry-over from other donors' samples. This chain uses TRBV28 with TRBJ1-1; no clear D gene. CDR3 protein: CASSPGRGPTEAFF. The CDR3 coding sequence is TGTGCCAGCAGTCCCGGCCGCGGGCCCACTGAAGCTTTCTTT.